This T cell receptor beta chain was obtained from a study of early T cells in non-severe SARS-CoV-2 infection. Study information: Sequenced material consisted of bulk RNA (from unsorted whole blood), and chains were unpaired. Whole-study results and caveats: Matching against VDJdb likely underestimated virus-specific expansions, favoring anti-spike CD8.

CDR1 and CDR2 (germline): SQVTM, ANQGSEA. Between the trimmed V and J ends, which lost 6 bases and 4 bases, there was a span of 16 bases. The CDR3 contains 14 residues. Individually, cDNA molecules had unique molecular identifiers attached to them. TCRdb itself ran the 5' RACE reads through MiXCR, one entry per CDR3 protein. The sample holds around 77,000 distinct CDR3 sequences, roughly 5.3% seen once. Concerning this clonotype: Its antigen remains unidentified.

The clonotype originates from an adult who was a healthcare worker with PCR-confirmed SARS-CoV-2 infection or an uninfected control (not recorded which). The specimen comprised whole blood, sampled at baseline. The rearrangement links TRBV29-1 to TRBJ2-1; D is undetermined. CDR3 amino acids: CSVPHPAIYNEQFF. CDR3 DNA: TGCAGCGTGCCTCACCCGGCTATTTACAATGAGCAGTTCTTC.